This T cell receptor (beta chain) was identified during a study of cytomegalovirus exposure and HLA in healthy donors. Overall study: An earlier analysis found fewer than 140 million unique TCR beta sequences from about 190 million T cells.

Details on this clone: As yet, its antigen is unknown.

PCR primers comprised 60 Vbeta and 13 Jbeta primers. Profiled with immunoSEQ multiplex PCR; TCRdb holds only in-frame clones, not every one. The sample has around 72,000 clones, around 70% seen once; the top ten hold 20% to 25%. Findings and limits, study-wide: Serostatus for CMV was the only available immune exposure information.

Between the trimmed V and J ends, which lost 6 bases and 0 bases, there was a span of 5 bases. This CDR3 is built from 12 residues. Germline V gene data show CDR1 as MDHEN and CDR2 as SYDVKM. The chain combines TRBV28 with TRBJ1-1; D is ambiguous. The material sequenced was PBMCs. The TCR originated in a man between 35 and 55 years old in good health and CMV-seropositive. The CDR3, as DNA: TGTGCCAGCAGCCCCATGAACACTGAAGCTTTCTTT. Amino acid sequence: CASSPMNTEAFF.